The 2 T cell receptor beta chains in this list originate from one sample, sequenced in a study of control samples from healthy donors and cancer patients. Measured with immunoSEQ multiplex PCR; TCRdb has only the in-frame clones, and not every one. The sample contains about 150,000 clones, roughly 94% of which appear only once. The specimen sequenced was blood. The receptors derive from a man aged 40-49 years in good health.

J is TRBJ1-2 and V is TRBV7-2, with D uncertain. V was shortened by 7 bases and J by 0 bases, with 15 bases between the two germline ends. The CDR3 has 15 amino acids. CDR1 SGHTA and CDR2 FQGNSA come from the germline V gene. The chain's CDR3 is CASKYLGSSNYGYTF. The CDR3 DNA is TGTGCCAGCAAATATCTTGGCAGCTCTAACTATGGCTACACCTTC.

The rearrangement links TRBV7-2 to TRBJ1-4; D perhaps matches TRBD1 (5 bases). CDR1 is SGHTA, CDR2 FQGNSA, per germline. This CDR3 comprises 17 residues. The V gene lost 0 bases and the J gene lost 3 bases, with 14 bases spanning the gap. The CDR3 protein is CASSLAGPGWANEKLFF. DNA for the CDR3: TGTGCCAGCAGCTTAGCAGGGCCAGGGTGGGCTAATGAAAAACTGTTTTTT.